Following are 23 T cell receptor beta chains from one sample sequenced in a study of memory CD4+ T cells and cytomegalovirus serostatus. The table came from immunoSEQ multiplex PCR; TCRdb's copy has only in-frame clones and leaves some out. The repertoire consists of about 54,000 clones, with roughly four fifths occurring once and the leading ten covering 1.5% to 2%. Single viable CD3+CD4+CD8-CD45RO+ cells were sorted as the memory CD4+ T cells. Sequences were obtained from memory CD4+ T cells from blood. These receptors originate from an adult in good health and CMV-seronegative.

J is TRBJ2-7 and V is TRBV10-3, with unresolved D. V was pared by 3 bases and J by 3 bases, with 6 bases between. The germline V gene has CDR1 ENHRY and CDR2 SYGVKD. This CDR3 region has 12 residues. The CDR3 nucleotides read TGTGCCATCAGTGATAACAGCTACGAGCAGTACTTC. This translates into CAISDNSYEQYF.

The chain is built from TRBV5-4 and TRBJ1-6, with D possibly matching TRBD1 (5 bases). The germline gives CDR1 SGHNT, CDR2 YYREEE (reference sequence). V gave up 0 bases and J gave up 8 bases, with 9 bases separating them. CDR3 length equals 14 residues. The CDR3 DNA is TGTGCCAGCAGCTTGGTAGGGGCCCATTCACCCCTCCACTTT. Protein: CASSLVGAHSPLHF.

This clone was seen a handful of times. The rearrangement joins TRBV28 to TRBJ1-2, with 8 positions matching TRBD1. The germline CDR1 and CDR2 sequences are MDHEN and SYDVKM. V shed 6 bases, J shed 3 bases, and the junction held 6 bases outside the gene matches. This CDR3 region has 14 residues. The CDR3 here is CASSQGQADYGYTF. CDR3 DNA sequence: TGTGCCAGCAGCCAGGGACAGGCGGACTATGGCTACACCTTC.

This clone appeared a single time. Additional DNA sequences in this sample encode the identical CDR3. The V gene is TRBV7-9, the J gene TRBJ1-1; D is unclear. V shed 2 bases and J shed 1 base, with 5 bases lying between them. This CDR3 has 13 residues. The germline V gene encodes CDR1 SEHNR and CDR2 FQNEAQ (reference sequence). CDR3 in DNA: TGTGCCAGCAGCTTATCGGGGAACACTGAAGCTTTCTTT. As protein: CASSLSGNTEAFF.

The chain recombines TRBV25-1 with TRBJ2-1, with TRBD2 matching 10 bases. The germline CDR1 and CDR2 sequences are MGHDK and SYGVNS. The CDR3 runs to 17 residues. The J segment lost 4 bases and the V segment lost 4 bases, leaving 10 bases of the junction unmatched. The DNA of the CDR3 is TGTGCCAGCAGTGGGCGGACTAGCGGTTCTCCTTACAATGAGCAGTTCTTC. It is translated as CASSGRTSGSPYNEQFF.

The J gene is TRBJ1-5, the V gene TRBV7-2; a possible D gene is TRBD1 (5 bases). From germline, CDR1 is SGHTA and CDR2 FQGNSA. The CDR3 has 15 amino acids. The V and J ends lost 5 bases and 3 bases respectively, with 14 bases between them. The CDR3: CASSPRRGSNQPQHF. Here the CDR3 DNA reads TGTGCCAGCAGCCCTCGTCGGGGCTCCAATCAGCCCCAGCATTTT.

The chain combines TRBV2 with TRBJ1-3; D gene unclear. The length of the CDR3 is 16 residues. Germline V gene lookup returns CDR1 SNHLY and CDR2 FYNNEI. Deletions cut 4 bases from V and 0 bases from J, with 13 bases between. The CDR3 DNA is TGTGCCAGCAGTGCGGGAGCTACCGGCTCTGGAAACACCATATATTTT. This encodes CASSAGATGSGNTIYF.

In this sample, this clone turned up a few times. This sequence joins TRBV10-1 and TRBJ2-3; D call uncertain. V shed 10 bases and J shed 1 base, with 12 bases lying between them. CDR3 length equals 13 residues. Germline lookup yields CDR1 WNHNN and CDR2 SYGVQD (reference sequence). The CDR3 bases are TGCGCCACGAGCGTTTTCGGCACAGATACGCAGTATTTT. Translating gives CATSVFGTDTQYF.

This sequence joins TRBV7-8 and TRBJ1-4, with D possibly being TRBD1 (5 bases). V shed 5 bases and J shed 0 bases, with 10 bases lying between them. Germline lookup yields CDR1 SGHVS and CDR2 FQNEAQ. The CDR3 length is 15 residues. The CDR3 reads CASSRLRATNEKLFF. As DNA, the CDR3 is TGTGCCAGCAGCCGCCTCAGGGCAACTAATGAAAAACTGTTTTTT.

The CDR3 loop reads CASSLDLGFSRKETQYF. CDR3 sequence (DNA): TGCGCCAGCAGCTTGGATCTAGGTTTCTCAAGGAAGGAGACCCAGTACTTC. This chain joins TRBV5-1 and TRBJ2-5; D gene uncertain. Trimming removed 0 bases at V and 5 bases at J, with 20 bases between. Germline V lookup: CDR1 SGHRS, CDR2 YFSETQ. CDR3 length: 17 residues.

The rearrangement joins TRBV20-1 to TRBJ1-6; D gene ambiguous. V dropped 4 bases and J dropped 6 bases, with 4 bases sitting between them. In germline, CDR1 is DFQATT, CDR2 SNEGSKA (reference sequence). This CDR3 has 11 amino acids. CDR3 nucleotides: TGCAGTGCTACGGGTAATTCACCCCTCCACTTT. Its translation is CSATGNSPLHF.

This clone was seen only once. The chain employs TRBV29-1 and TRBJ1-2; TRBD1 matches at 11 bases. The CDR3 is 14 amino acids. V was clipped by 2 bases and J by 5 bases; unmatched bases: 4. Germline V CDR1 and CDR2: SQVTM, ANQGSEA. The CDR3 sequence: CSVERGTGGYGYTF. The CDR3 DNA is TGCAGCGTTGAAAGGGGGACAGGGGGTTATGGCTACACCTTC. The variable domain in full, with the rest retrieved from reference TRBV29-1 and TRBJ1-2, is SAVISQKPSRDICQRGTSLTIQCQVDSQVTMMFWYRQQPGQSLTLIATANQGSEATYESGFVIDKFPISRPNLTFSTLTVSNMSPEDSSIYLCSVERGTGGYGYTFGSGTRLTVV.

The chain is built from TRBV7-2 and TRBJ2-7, with 8 nucleotides matching TRBD2. Looked up from germline, CDR1 is SGHTA and CDR2 is FQGNSA. V was clipped by 0 bases and J by 2 bases; unmatched bases: 6. The CDR3 runs to 16 residues. The CDR3 coding sequence is TGTGCCAGCAGCTTAGCGTCGGTAGCGGGACCCTACGAGCAGTACTTC. This translates into CASSLASVAGPYEQYF.

The V call is TRBV7-2, the J call TRBJ1-2; TRBD1 matches at 7 bases. V lost 5 bases to trimming and J lost 7 bases; unmatched junction nucleotides: 13. Germline loops: CDR1 SGHTA, CDR2 FQGNSA. The CDR3 has 15 residues. CDR3 coding DNA: TGTGCCAGCAGCCAGTCACAGGGGTTGAGTATTGGCTACACCTTC. Protein: CASSQSQGLSIGYTF.

This chain links TRBV28 with TRBJ1-2, with 12 bases matching TRBD1. Looked up from germline, CDR1 is MDHEN and CDR2 is SYDVKM. The CDR3 has 16 amino acids. V dropped 1 base and J dropped 7; count of bases not matched to a gene: 7. The CDR3: CASSLSTGQGAFGYTF. CDR3 coding DNA: TGTGCCAGCAGTTTATCCACGGGACAGGGGGCTTTTGGCTACACCTTC.

The chain uses TRBV27 and TRBJ1-2; perhaps TRBD1 as D (5 bases). The CDR3 runs 14 residues. Looked up from germline, CDR1 is MNHEY and CDR2 is SMNVEV (reference sequence). The ends were cut back, 5 bases at V and 9 bases at J, with 19 bases in the middle. The CDR3 loop is CASSPWDGFGSYTF. The CDR3 DNA sequence: TGTGCCAGCAGTCCGTGGGACGGTTTTGGAAGCTACACCTTC.

The sample holds a few counts of this clone. The chain carries TRBV7-2 and TRBJ1-1, with TRBD1 matching over 7 bases. The V and J ends lost 8 bases and 1 base, in that order; junction bases with no gene match: 13. Looked up from germline, CDR1 is SGHTA and CDR2 is FQGNSA. The CDR3 contains 16 residues. The CDR3 loop is CASGLTTGAGNTEAFF. DNA of the CDR3: TGTGCCAGCGGACTAACTACAGGGGCTGGGAACACTGAAGCTTTCTTT.

The V call is TRBV21-1, the J call TRBJ2-5; TRBD1, the table's D call, lacks a check against the DNA. TRBV21-1 is given as a pseudogene. This CDR3 is built from 16 residues. CDR3 sequence reads: CASSKVWQGVRETQYF. The CDR3 nucleotides read TGTGCCAGCAGCAAAGTCTGGCAGGGGGTCCGGGAGACCCAGTACTTC.

The gene calls are TRBV5-6 and TRBJ2-2; D may match TRBD1 or TRBD2 (5 bases each). Germline V CDR1 and CDR2: SGHDT, YYEEEE. V was pared by 4 bases and J by 5 bases, with 9 bases between. The CDR3 is 13 amino acids. The CDR3 DNA reads as TGTGCCAGCAGCCGCGAGGGGACCGGGGAGCTGTTTTTT. Protein product: CASSREGTGELFF.

The chain carries TRBV5-1 and TRBJ2-7, with unresolved D. Germline V gene sequence: CDR1 SGHRS, CDR2 YFSETQ. The CDR3 has 15 residues. The V end lost 0 bases, the J end lost 3 bases, and 13 bases lay between the germline ends. CDR3 residues: CASSLAGSALYEQYF. The CDR3 DNA sequence: TGCGCCAGCAGCTTGGCGGGCTCTGCCCTCTACGAGCAGTACTTC.

The rearrangement links TRBV11-2 to TRBJ1-2; D not certain. V gave up 5 bases and J gave up 7 bases, with 17 bases separating them. Germline V gene data show CDR1 as SGHAT and CDR2 as FQNNGV. There are 14 residues in the CDR3. The CDR3 nucleotides are TGTGCCAGCAGCCCAGAGGTTGGGGTATCTGGCTACACCTTC. This translates into CASSPEVGVSGYTF.

A few counts support this clone. The V and J genes are TRBV10-2 and TRBJ1-5; D ambiguous. Trimming took off 5 bases at V and 3 bases at J, with 8 bases between the two ends. The CDR3 has 13 residues. CDR1 and CDR2 (germline): WSHSY, SAAADI. CDR3 coding DNA: TGCGCCAGCAGTTGGGAGTACAATCAGCCCCAGCATTTT. Its protein product is CASSWEYNQPQHF.

The gene calls are TRBV5-4 and TRBJ2-6; no clear D. CDR1 SGHNT and CDR2 YYREEE come from the germline V gene (reference sequence). V lost 1 base to trimming and J lost 1 base, with 6 bases between them. This CDR3 is built from 15 residues. Here the CDR3 reads CASSLRTSGANVLTF. The CDR3 DNA reads as TGTGCCAGCAGCTTGAGAACGTCTGGGGCCAACGTCCTGACTTTC.